Shown below are 28 T cell receptor beta chains from a single sample sequenced in a study of T cells after yellow fever vaccination. TCRdb re-called the 5' RACE reads through MiXCR, storing one row per CDR3 protein. Among around 590,000 distinct CDR3 sequences, about 12% were seen once, and the ten largest hold more than 12%. Sequencing used PBMCs, obtained on the day of the yellow fever booster vaccination. The source is a man aged 30-40 years who received the YFV17D yellow fever vaccine.

This clonotype was picked up a small number of times. The chain couples TRBV28 to TRBJ2-5; no definite D call. In germline, CDR1 is MDHEN, CDR2 SYDVKM. V was shortened by 6 bases and J by 6 bases, with 17 bases between the two germline ends. This CDR3 spans 14 amino acids. CDR3 DNA: TGTGCCAGCAGCCCTCTTAGCAGTGGAAAGACCCAGTACTTC. Protein sequence: CASSPLSSGKTQYF.

This clonotype was counted only a few times. The chain is built from TRBV5-1 and TRBJ2-3; 7 positions agree with TRBD2. Germline CDR1 and CDR2: SGHRS and YFSETQ. After removal of 4 bases from V and 6 bases from J, the junction contained 14 bases not matched to a gene. The CDR3 spans 16 residues. The CDR3 coding sequence is TGCGCCAGCAGCATTAGCGGGCCGGGATTTGTGGATACGCAGTATTTT. This encodes CASSISGPGFVDTQYF. Full variable domain (remainder filled in from reference TRBV5-1 and TRBJ2-3): KAGVTQTPRYLIKTRGQQVTLSCSPISGHRSVSWYQQTPGQGLQFLFEYFSETQRNKGNFPGRFSGRQFSNSRSEMNVSTLELGDSALYLCASSISGPGFVDTQYFGPGTRLTVL.

This clonotype has just a few counts. V usage is TRBV3-1 and J usage is TRBJ2-7; the D gene could be TRBD1 or TRBD2 (5 bases each). The CDR3 runs to 14 residues. Per the germline V gene, CDR1 is LGHDT and CDR2 is YNNKEL (reference sequence). Trimming took 3 bases from V and 2 from J, leaving 11 bases between them. CDR3 amino acids: CASSQNLGAYEQYF. The CDR3 DNA follows: TGTGCCAGCAGCCAGAACCTGGGGGCCTACGAGCAGTACTTC.

The chain employs TRBV2 and TRBJ1-4, with D maybe TRBD1 (5 bases). Trimming removed 6 bases from V and 7 bases from J, with 18 bases in between. The CDR3 is 15 amino acids. Germline-derived CDR1 and CDR2 are SNHLY and FYNNEI. As DNA, the CDR3 is TGTGCCAGCAGCTGGGCGGCGGGGGAGGGTGAAAAACTGTTTTTT. Amino acids: CASSWAAGEGEKLFF.

The sample holds a few counts of this clonotype. The genes are TRBV7-6 and TRBJ2-1; the match to TRBD2 covers 10 bases. In germline, CDR1 is SGHVS, CDR2 FNYEAQ. V was pared by 3 bases and J by 5 bases, with 13 bases of the junction left unmatched. CDR3 size: 18 residues. The chain's CDR3 is CASSFSVAGTSVHNEQFF. The CDR3 nucleotides read TGTGCCAGCAGCTTTTCTGTCGCCGGGACTAGCGTCCACAATGAGCAGTTCTTC.

This clonotype was counted between two and nine times. The chain carries TRBV20-1 and TRBJ2-1; perhaps TRBD1 as D (5 bases). The CDR3 runs to 13 residues. Germline loops: CDR1 DFQATT, CDR2 SNEGSKA (reference sequence). The ends were cut back, 3 bases at V and 14 bases at J, with 20 bases in the middle. This chain's CDR3 is CSASDQLGPFKFF. As DNA, the CDR3 is TGCAGTGCTAGTGATCAACTGGGGCCTTTCAAGTTCTTC.

This clonotype was observed a handful of times. J is TRBJ2-3 and V is TRBV5-1, with 10 bases aligning to TRBD1. Trimming at V came to 4 bases and at J to 3 bases, leaving 11 bases not matched to a gene. The CDR3 sequence is 17 residues long. Looked up from germline, CDR1 is SGHRS and CDR2 is YFSETQ. CDR3 bases: TGCGCCAGCAGCCCAGTCCCGGGACAGGGGTGGACAGATACGCAGTATTTT. Encoded protein: CASSPVPGQGWTDTQYF.

This clonotype has more than one count but fewer than ten. The chain has TRBV5-1 and TRBJ2-1, with D perhaps TRBD1 (6 bases). The germline CDR1 and CDR2 sequences are SGHRS and YFSETQ. This CDR3 region has 15 residues. Trimming left V 3 bases short and J 0 bases short, with 10 bases between. CDR3 DNA sequence: TGCGCCAGCAGCTGGGACACCCACTCCTACAATGAGCAGTTCTTC. This codes for CASSWDTHSYNEQFF.

Regarding this clonotype: Germline is not matched at one junction end, which may reflect a read error. J is TRBJ2-5 and V is TRBV18; a possible D gene is TRBD2 (6 bases). Germline CDR1 is KGHSH and CDR2 is LQKENI. The CDR3 extends over 13 amino acids. The CDR3 sequence is CASSSTRAEPQYF. As DNA, the CDR3 is TGTGCCAGCTCATCGACTAGAGCAGAGCCCCAGTACTTC.

This clonotype was seen a few times. The rearrangement links TRBV7-9 to TRBJ2-7; D may match TRBD1 or TRBD2 (5 bases each). The ends were cut back, 5 bases at V and 3 bases at J, with 17 bases in the middle. The CDR3 length is 15 residues. Germline V gene sequence: CDR1 SEHNR, CDR2 FQNEAQ (reference sequence). CDR3 bases: TGTGCCAGCAGCCTAGAGGCCGGGGCAGACTACGAGCAGTACTTC. This encodes CASSLEAGADYEQYF.

The rearrangement uses TRBV11-2 and TRBJ2-5; maybe TRBD2 (6 bases). CDR1 SGHAT and CDR2 FQNNGV come from the germline V gene. V lost 3 bases and J lost 1, with 9 bases in between. This CDR3 region has 14 residues. This CDR3 reads CASSFPGLQETQYF. CDR3 coding DNA: TGTGCCAGCAGCTTTCCGGGACTCCAAGAGACCCAGTACTTC.

In this sample, this clonotype turned up a few times. The chain couples TRBV29-1 to TRBJ2-7; the match to TRBD2 covers 8 bases. Germline CDR1 reads SQVTM; CDR2 reads ANQGSEA. The junction had 11 bases not matched to a gene; V was cut back by 7 bases and J by 9 bases. The CDR3 has 12 amino acids. CDR3 in DNA: TGCAGCGCCCGAGGTAGCGGGACGGTGCAGTACTTC. Encoded protein: CSARGSGTVQYF.

The chain uses TRBV5-4 and TRBJ2-1; D ambiguous. The CDR3 is 12 residues long. The ends were cut back, 4 bases at V and 6 bases at J, with 8 bases in the middle. Per germline, CDR1 SGHNT and CDR2 YYREEE (reference sequence). The DNA of the CDR3 is TGTGCCAGCAGCGATACTTTCAATGAGCAGTTCTTC. Its translation: CASSDTFNEQFF.

V and J are TRBV20-1 and TRBJ2-1; 7 bases are shared with TRBD1. The V segment lost 4 bases and the J segment 8 bases; nucleotides outside the gene matches: 11. Germline loops: CDR1 DFQATT, CDR2 SNEGSKA (reference sequence). The CDR3 is 14 residues long. The CDR3 DNA sequence: TGCAGTGCTAAGCGGACAGGCTTTTTATATGAGCAGTTCTTC. Its translation is CSAKRTGFLYEQFF.

This clonotype was found a few times. The chain is built from TRBV7-3 and TRBJ2-1, with 8 bases aligning to TRBD1. The CDR3 spans 17 residues. CDR1 and CDR2 from the germline V gene are SGHTA and FQGTGA. J was trimmed by 6 bases and V by 5 bases; bases with no gene match: 15. The CDR3 loop is CASSPYRAGQGGNEQFF. As DNA, the CDR3 is TGTGCCAGCAGCCCCTACCGAGCCGGACAGGGCGGCAATGAGCAGTTCTTC.

The sample holds a few counts of this clonotype. The chain uses TRBV5-1 and TRBJ1-1; D might be TRBD1 (5 bases). Trimming removed 0 bases from V and 1 base from J, with 16 bases in between. CDR1 and CDR2 (germline): SGHRS, YFSETQ. The CDR3 sequence is 17 residues long. CDR3 nucleotide sequence: TGCGCCAGCAGCTTGGACTTGGCCGGGCAGGGGAACACTGAAGCTTTCTTT. Translated, it gives CASSLDLAGQGNTEAFF.

The V call is TRBV20-1, the J call TRBJ2-7; possibly TRBD1 for D (6 bases). This CDR3 contains 13 residues. Trimming stripped 5 bases from V and 9 bases from J, with 20 bases between. Germline lookup yields CDR1 DFQATT and CDR2 SNEGSKA (reference sequence). The CDR3 DNA follows: TGCAGTGCTTCGACAGGAATTGAGATTTTGCAGTACTTC. Its protein product is CSASTGIEILQYF.

Only a few counts were recorded for this clonotype. The CDR3 protein is CASSGSSVLQETQYF. The CDR3 nucleotides read TGTGCCAGCAGCGGCTCGTCAGTGTTACAAGAGACCCAGTACTTC. The chain employs TRBV9 and TRBJ2-5; unclear D gene. Germline lookup yields CDR1 SGDLS and CDR2 YYNGEE. The ends were cut back, 3 bases at V and 2 bases at J, with 14 bases in the middle. This CDR3 is built from 15 residues.

The chain employs TRBV6-4 and TRBJ1-1; D not certain. Germline V lookup: CDR1 MRHNA, CDR2 SNTAGT. V lost 4 bases and J lost 1, with 16 bases in between. CDR3 length equals 16 residues. The CDR3 sequence: CASSVNPELGNTEAFF. For the CDR3, the DNA is TGTGCCAGCAGTGTGAATCCCGAGCTAGGGAACACTGAAGCTTTCTTT.

The J gene is TRBJ2-1, the V gene TRBV29-1; D is uncertain. V lost 1 base, J lost 4 bases, and 11 bases lay in between. The length of the CDR3 is 14 residues. Germline V gives CDR1 SQVTM, CDR2 ANQGSEA. The CDR3 reads CSVEVQKTYNEQFF. Here the CDR3 DNA reads TGCAGCGTTGAAGTACAGAAAACATACAATGAGCAGTTCTTC.

This clonotype was seen a handful of times. This chain joins TRBV9 and TRBJ2-2; D gene ambiguous. Germline V gives CDR1 SGDLS, CDR2 YYNGEE. V was clipped by 6 bases and J by 0 bases, with 12 bases between them. The CDR3 is made up of 15 amino acids. The CDR3 DNA is TGTGCCAGCACCCTCTCTAATACGAACACCGGGGAGCTGTTTTTT. Translating it yields CASTLSNTNTGELFF.

This clonotype was recorded a few times. The gene calls are TRBV4-2 and TRBJ2-7; tentatively, D is TRBD2 (6 bases). The CDR3 length is 15 residues. Trimming cost V 2 bases and J 2 bases, with 13 bases left between them. Germline V gene sequence: CDR1 LGHNA, CDR2 YNFKEQ. Here the CDR3 DNA reads TGTGCCAGCAGCCAACCCGGGACTCTTACCTACGAGCAGTACTTC. As protein: CASSQPGTLTYEQYF.

The chain links TRBV12-3 or TRBV12-4 to TRBJ2-7; 8 bases align to TRBD2. This CDR3 is built from 15 residues. Trimming took 5 bases from V and 3 from J; bases not matched to a gene: 9. The CDR3 region is CASSAWGLGDYEQYF. The CDR3 bases are TGTGCCAGCAGTGCCTGGGGACTAGGGGACTACGAGCAGTACTTC.

This clonotype turned up a few times. The CDR3: CASGTKNRLEQFF. In DNA, the CDR3 is TGTGCCAGCGGGACCAAGAATCGATTGGAGCAGTTCTTC. The chain has TRBV12-3 or TRBV12-4 and TRBJ2-1; D may match TRBD1 or TRBD2 (5 bases each). The CDR3 runs to 13 residues. V was clipped by 8 bases and J by 10 bases, with 18 bases between them.

The V call is TRBV5-1, the J call TRBJ2-6; the D is unclear. CDR1 and CDR2 (germline): SGHRS, YFSETQ. Trimming took 2 bases from V and 0 from J, leaving 6 bases between them. This CDR3 region has 15 residues. CDR3 nucleotides: TGCGCCAGCAGCTTCGAGGCCTCTGGGGCCAACGTCCTGACTTTC. This translates into CASSFEASGANVLTF. Full variable domain (outside the CDR3, taken from reference TRBV5-1 and TRBJ2-6): KAGVTQTPRYLIKTRGQQVTLSCSPISGHRSVSWYQQTPGQGLQFLFEYFSETQRNKGNFPGRFSGRQFSNSRSEMNVSTLELGDSALYLCASSFEASGANVLTFGAGSRLTVL.

This clonotype came up a few times. The V call is TRBV6-5, the J call TRBJ2-3, with D perhaps TRBD2 (5 bases). V lost 2 bases and J 0 bases, leaving 9 bases between the germline ends. The CDR3 is 15 amino acids. Germline lookup yields CDR1 MNHEY and CDR2 SVGAGI. For the CDR3, the DNA is TGTGCCAGCAGTTACGAGTCTAGCAGCACAGATACGCAGTATTTT. It translates to CASSYESSSTDTQYF.

This chain connects TRBV7-2 to TRBJ2-3; D may match TRBD1 or TRBD2 (6 bases each). The CDR3 runs 15 residues. The V end lost 2 bases, the J end lost 4 bases, and 13 bases lay between the germline ends. CDR1 SGHTA and CDR2 FQGNSA come from the germline V gene. Written as DNA, the CDR3 is TGTGCCAGCAGCTTACCGGGGGCGAGTTCAGATACGCAGTATTTT. It specifies CASSLPGASSDTQYF.

The rearrangement joins TRBV9 to TRBJ2-6; 7 positions agree with TRBD1. The CDR3 covers 15 residues. The J segment lost 4 bases and the V segment lost 4 bases, leaving 5 bases of the junction unmatched. CDR1 is SGDLS and CDR2 is YYNGEE in the germline V gene. DNA for the CDR3: TGTGCCAGCAGCATGACAGGGTTCGGGGCCAACGTCCTGACTTTC. Translating gives CASSMTGFGANVLTF.